This T cell receptor beta chain comes out of a study of CD8+ T cells in alopecia areata. General observations from the study: Especially in alopecia totalis/universalis, lesional scalp showed greater clonality than normal scalp did. In scalp samples, resident alphabeta T cells of normal skin are also sequenced.

cDNA prepared by RNA extraction and subsequent reverse transcription served as the template for sequencing. Assay used: immunoSEQ multiplex PCR; TCRdb lists only in-frame clones, some missing. The data contain some 120,000 clones, around 50% of them singletons. CDR1 and CDR2 (germline): LNHDA, SQIVND (reference sequence). The CDR3 contains 16 residues. Between the trimmed V and J ends, which lost 5 bases and 0 bases, there was a span of 14 bases. The sample holds a few counts of this clone. Antigen specificity is unknown. Collection of lesional scalp punch biopsies and peripheral blood was performed in alopecia areata patients.

This sequence joins TRBV19 and TRBJ2-1; the D is unclear. The sample taken for sequencing was NKG2D-low CD8+ T cells sorted from blood. This sequence originates from a human donor with alopecia areata. The CDR3: CASSPYLDGSYNEQFF. The CDR3 nucleotides read TGTGCCAGTAGTCCGTACCTAGATGGCTCCTACAATGAGCAGTTCTTC.